This is a list of T cell receptor beta chains from one sample in a study of shared clonotypes between healthy human individuals. The table came from immunoSEQ multiplex PCR; TCRdb's copy has only in-frame clones and leaves some out. This table has about 2.3 million clones, about nine tenths appearing once. Sequencing input: naive CD4+ T cells from PBMCs. Source of these receptors: a man aged 18 to 35 in good health. Some clones in this sample may be carry-over from other donors' samples. Both conserved end residues are part of each CDR3. The D gene is left open where the match is weak. Size values are once, few and many counts, or a class for expanded clones, and some rows have none.

V	D	size	J	DNA	CDR3
TRBV6-5	.	.	TRBJ1-3	TGTGCCAGCAGTTACAAGGGCTACTCTGGAAACACCATATATTTT	CASSYKGYSGNTIYF
TRBV9	.	.	TRBJ2-7	TGTGCCAGCAGCGCGGACATCTCAGGGGCCTACGAGCAGTACTTC	CASSADISGAYEQYF
TRBV5-1	.	.	TRBJ1-1	TGCGCCAGCAGCTTGGGGCAGCCGAACACTGAAGCTTTCTTT	CASSLGQPNTEAFF
TRBV28	.	.	TRBJ2-1	TGTGCCAGCGGCCCCCTTAGATCCTACAATGAGCAGTTCTTC	CASGPLRSYNEQFF
TRBV9	.	.	TRBJ2-3	TGTGCCAGCAGCCCCTCTTTAGCTTTTGGAGATACGCAGTATTTT	CASSPSLAFGDTQYF
TRBV4-3	.	.	TRBJ1-6	TGCGCCAGCAGCCAAGAAGGAACAGGCCTTCATAATTCACCCCTCCACTTT	CASSQEGTGLHNSPLHF
TRBV6-1	TRBD2	.	TRBJ2-7	TGTGCCAGCAGTGAATCTGTAGCGGGACAAGGATACGAGCAGTACTTC	CASSESVAGQGYEQYF
TRBV28	TRBD2	.	TRBJ2-7	TGTGCCAGCAGCACCCGACTAGCGGGGATCTACGAGCAGTACTTC	CASSTRLAGIYEQYF
TRBV25-1	.	.	TRBJ2-3	TGTGCCAGCAGTGAATCGGCTAGCTCGGATACGCAGTATTTT	CASSESASSDTQYF
TRBV28	TRBD1	.	TRBJ1-2	TGTGCCAGCAGTTACCCACAGGGGCTTAACTATGGCTACACCTTC	CASSYPQGLNYGYTF
TRBV5-6	.	.	TRBJ1-5	TGTGCCAGCAGCTTTTTCCCGGGGATCGGCCAGCCCCAGCATTTT	CASSFFPGIGQPQHF
TRBV7-8	.	.	TRBJ2-7	TGTGCCAGCAGCTCACTAGCCCTAGCAGCCTACGAGCAGTACTTC	CASSSLALAAYEQYF
TRBV28	.	.	TRBJ1-2	TGTGCCAGCAGCAGAGTAGGGTCCGACTATGGCTACACCTTC	CASSRVGSDYGYTF
TRBV19	.	.	TRBJ1-1	TGTGCCAGTACCCTGAGGAGCCTTCCAGGCGCTGAAGCTTTCTTT	CASTLRSLPGAEAFF
TRBV18	.	few	TRBJ2-2	TGTGCCAGCTCACCACCCTTCAGGAACACCGGGGAGCTGTTTTTT	CASSPPFRNTGELFF
TRBV11-3	TRBD2	.	TRBJ2-7	TGTGCCAGCAGCCCCGGGGGGGTGGACGAGCAGTACTTC	CASSPGGVDEQYF
TRBV5-1	.	.	TRBJ1-2	TGCGCCAGCAGCACTACTTTGACAGGAGGCTATGGCTACACCTTC	CASSTTLTGGYGYTF
TRBV10-2	TRBD1	.	TRBJ2-7	TGCGCCAGCAGTGGTCGACAGGGGAGCGAGCAGTACTTC	CASSGRQGSEQYF
TRBV5-1	TRBD2	.	TRBJ2-1	TGCGCCAGCAGCTTGGTTCCCCCAGGTAGCGGGAATTGGAATGAGCAGTTCTTC	CASSLVPPGSGNWNEQFF
TRBV7-8	.	.	TRBJ1-3	TGTGCCAGCAGCTTAGATCGACGGACAGCATTAATAAACACCATATATTTT	CASSLDRRTALINTIYF
TRBV6-6	TRBD1	once	TRBJ2-1	TGTGCCAGCAGGGACGGGACAGGGAGCCACAATGAGCAGTTCTTC	CASRDGTGSHNEQFF
TRBV15	TRBD1	.	TRBJ1-5	TGTGCCACCAGCAGACAGGGGGCCGGTCAGCCCCAGCATTTT	CATSRQGAGQPQHF
TRBV10-1	.	.	TRBJ1-5	TGCGCCACCTCTGCCGCCCTGGATCAGCCCCAGCATTTT	CATSAALDQPQHF
TRBV5-4	.	.	TRBJ2-6	TGTGCCAGCAGCTTCGGGAGTTCTGGGGCCAACGTCCTGACTTTC	CASSFGSSGANVLTF
TRBV28	TRBD2	.	TRBJ2-7	TGTGCCAGCAGTTCCCCCGGACTAGCGGAGTCACCCTACGAGCAGTACTTC	CASSSPGLAESPYEQYF
TRBV28	.	.	TRBJ2-3	TGTGCCAGCAGTGGAAGGGGAGATACGCAGTATTTT	CASSGRGDTQYF
TRBV29-1	.	.	TRBJ2-1	TGCAGCTACTCGGGACCCCCGTCCTCCAATGAGCAGTTCTTC	CSYSGPPSSNEQFF
TRBV15	.	few	TRBJ1-1	TGTGCCACCAGCCGAGGAGGGGAATCGAACACTGAAGCTTTCTTT	CATSRGGESNTEAFF
TRBV6-5	.	.	TRBJ2-7	TGTGCCAGCAGCCCAGGACATAACCCTTCCTACGAGCAGTACTTC	CASSPGHNPSYEQYF
TRBV5-1	.	.	TRBJ1-1	TGCGCCAGCAGCTTGTCTTCGGTCCTGAACGCTGAAGCTTTCTTT	CASSLSSVLNAEAFF
TRBV19	.	.	TRBJ2-5	TGTGCCAGTAGTTATAGTAGGGTTCGAGAGACCCAGTACTTC	CASSYSRVRETQYF
TRBV9	.	.	TRBJ2-1	TGTGCCAGCAGCGTAGAGGCACACCTATCCTACAATGAGCAGTTCTTC	CASSVEAHLSYNEQFF
TRBV11-2	.	.	TRBJ2-7	TGTGCCAGCAGCTGGGGGCGCGCCCTCGGATACTACGAGCAGTACTTC	CASSWGRALGYYEQYF
TRBV27	.	.	TRBJ2-5	TGTGCCAGCAGACCCCGGGACCGGGGGTTGGAGACCCAGTACTTC	CASRPRDRGLETQYF
TRBV5-1	TRBD1	.	TRBJ2-7	TGCGCCAGCAGCTTGTTGGGACAGGGCTCCTACGAGCAGTACTTC	CASSLLGQGSYEQYF
TRBV11-3	.	.	TRBJ2-2	TGTGCCAGCAGCTTAGCTGGAGGGAAGACCGGGGAGCTGTTTTTT	CASSLAGGKTGELFF
TRBV5-1	.	few	TRBJ2-1	TGCGCCAGCAGCTTCCGGGACACCTCCTACAATGAGCAGTTCTTC	CASSFRDTSYNEQFF
TRBV7-2	TRBD1	.	TRBJ2-5	TGTGCCAGCAGTCTCACCGGGACAGGTCTGGAGACCCAGTACTTC	CASSLTGTGLETQYF
TRBV11-2	.	.	TRBJ2-3	TGTGCCAGCAGCCTCAGTAGCGGAGATACGCAGTATTTT	CASSLSSGDTQYF
TRBV5-4	.	.	TRBJ1-3	TGTGCCAGCAGCTTGGGCAGCGGGGACACCATATATTTT	CASSLGSGDTIYF
TRBV7-3	TRBD1	.	TRBJ1-2	TGTGCCAGCAGCTTAGGACAGGGTCAAGGCTACACCTTC	CASSLGQGQGYTF
TRBV7-6	.	.	TRBJ2-3	TGTGCCAGCAGCTTTCCCGACTTATCAGATACGCAGTATTTT	CASSFPDLSDTQYF
TRBV2	.	.	TRBJ1-6	TGTGCCAGCAGTGAACAATATAATTCACCCCTCCACTTT	CASSEQYNSPLHF
TRBV5-1	TRBD1	.	TRBJ1-2	TGCGCCAGCAGCTCGGAAGGACAGGGGTATGGCTACACCTTC	CASSSEGQGYGYTF
TRBV19	.	.	TRBJ2-7	TGTGCCAGTAGTTTCGACATCACCTACGAGCAGTACTTC	CASSFDITYEQYF
TRBV6-6	.	.	TRBJ1-5	TGTGCCAGCAGTTACGCACGCAATCAGCCCCAGCATTTT	CASSYARNQPQHF
TRBV6-1	.	.	TRBJ1-2	TGTGCCAGCAGTGAACTTACGGCTGGCTACACCTTC	CASSELTAGYTF
TRBV4-1	TRBD1	.	TRBJ2-7	TGCGCCAGCAGCCAAGGATTTAGACAGGGGGCGTCTAGGGGCGAGCAGTACTTC	CASSQGFRQGASRGEQYF
TRBV10-3	.	.	TRBJ2-2	TGTGCCATCAGGGGTGCGGCGGGATCGAACACCGGGGAGCTGTTTTTT	CAIRGAAGSNTGELFF
TRBV4-3	TRBD1	.	TRBJ1-3	TGCGCCAGCAGCCGGAGGACAGGGGCGGAGGACACCATATATTTT	CASSRRTGAEDTIYF